A single sample is the source of the 3 T cell receptor beta chains below, sequenced in a study of identical twins. TCRdb reprocessed the 5' RACE reads with MiXCR, giving one entry per CDR3 protein. Among roughly 720,000 distinct CDR3 sequences listed, roughly 18% were seen once. These same data were also listed under a study on T cells expressing NK-cell markers.

Sequenced: PBMCs. The receptors derive from a woman younger than 35 in good health.

There are many counts of this clonotype. V and J are TRBV12-3 or TRBV12-4 and TRBJ2-1; D gene uncertain. The CDR3 is 13 amino acids. V gave up 3 bases and J gave up 7 bases, with 10 bases separating them. The CDR3 sequence: CASSFLISNEQFF. The DNA of the CDR3 is TGTGCCAGCAGTTTCCTAATTAGTAATGAGCAGTTCTTC.

The table lists this clonotype with a few counts. The chain is built from TRBV20-1 and TRBJ2-3; D possibly corresponds to TRBD1 (5 bases). The CDR3 loop spans 13 amino acids. The germline V gene has CDR1 DFQATT and CDR2 SNEGSKA (reference sequence). For the CDR3, the DNA is TGCGGACAAGTGGGCCTTAGCACAGATACGCAGTATTTT. Its protein product is CGQVGLSTDTQYF.

This clonotype was observed a handful of times. The chain links TRBV12-3 or TRBV12-4 to TRBJ1-1; TRBD1 aligns across 10 bases. The CDR3 loop spans 15 amino acids. The junction had 13 bases not matched to a gene; V was cut back by 8 bases and J by 7 bases. Here the CDR3 reads CASSALGTGAYEAFF. In DNA, the CDR3 is TGTGCCAGCTCGGCCCTAGGGACAGGGGCTTATGAAGCTTTCTTT.